This entry describes one T cell receptor beta chain. The sample originates from a study of blood T cell repertoires in COVID-19. Study-level information: The study drew acute and convalescent COVID-19 samples from the United States, Italy and Spain.

Trimming took off 11 bases at V and 1 base at J, with 17 bases between the two ends. This CDR3 is 14 amino acids long. Germline V lookup: CDR1 ENHRY, CDR2 SYGVKD. In the authors' workflow: The authors estimated nucleated cell counts from reference gene primer amplification. Repertoires were generated with immunoSEQ multiplex PCR, while TCRdb's copy carries only in-frame clones and drops some. D and trimming were read from the DNA, whereas the V and J calls and clone size are those reported in that table. The sample lists hundreds of thousands of clones, 75% to 90% seen once, with roughly 2.3% in the top ten. The age range of participants was about 18 to 100 years, with residence in about two dozen US areas.

The chain carries TRBV10-3 and TRBJ1-1; the D gene is possibly TRBD1 (5 bases). The specimen sequenced was PBMCs or T cells enriched from blood (not recorded which). The sequence was collected from a young woman who had recovered from COVID-19. CDR3 sequence: CASKVQGQNTEAFF. The CDR3 nucleotides read TGTGCCTCGAAGGTTCAGGGTCAGAACACTGAAGCTTTCTTT.